What follows is one T cell receptor beta chain and its context. As yet, its antigen is unknown. CDR3 length equals 15 residues. The germline V and J ends were trimmed by 1 base and 0 bases, with 8 bases remaining between them. Germline CDR1 reads SGHAT; CDR2 reads FQDESV (reference sequence). Expressed TCRB transcripts were sequenced, since all the RNA that had been isolated was reverse transcribed. The repertoire was sequenced with immunoSEQ multiplex PCR; TCRdb's copy has only in-frame clones and lacks some. The table shows around 400,000 clones, with around 15% occurring only once. This record comes from a study of beta chain features in type 1 diabetes. Study findings and constraints: Any HLA-type effect on TCRB rearrangement remained unresolved here. Relative to healthy donors, patients appeared to have naive, central memory and Treg TCRB repertoires that were more similar.

Sequencing was performed on naive CD4+ T cells from blood. This receptor was obtained from a woman aged 18-29 years in good health. The V gene is TRBV11-1, the J gene TRBJ2-3; D is undetermined. This CDR3 reads CASSLVAASTDTQYF. CDR3 DNA: TGTGCCAGCAGCTTAGTGGCAGCGAGCACAGATACGCAGTATTTT.